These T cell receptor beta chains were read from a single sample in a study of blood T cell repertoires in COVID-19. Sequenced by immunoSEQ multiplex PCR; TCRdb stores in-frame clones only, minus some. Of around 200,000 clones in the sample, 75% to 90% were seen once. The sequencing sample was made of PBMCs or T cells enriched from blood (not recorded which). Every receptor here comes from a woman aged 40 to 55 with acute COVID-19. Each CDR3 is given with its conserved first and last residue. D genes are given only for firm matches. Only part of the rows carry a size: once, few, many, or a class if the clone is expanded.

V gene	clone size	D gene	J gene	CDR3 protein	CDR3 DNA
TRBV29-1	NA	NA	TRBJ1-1	CSVEDRGGGTEAFF	TGCAGCGTTGAAGATCGGGGTGGCGGGACTGAAGCTTTCTTT
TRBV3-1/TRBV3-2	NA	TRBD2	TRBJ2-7	CASSQTSGSSYEQYF	TGTGCCAGCAGCCAAACTAGCGGGAGCTCCTACGAGCAGTACTTC
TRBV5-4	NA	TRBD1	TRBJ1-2	CASSSTGTGTYGYTF	TGTGCCAGCAGCTCCACCGGGACAGGGACCTATGGCTACACCTTC
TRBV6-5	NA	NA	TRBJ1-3	CASTLGQISGNTIYF	TGTGCCAGCACCTTGGGGCAGATCTCTGGAAACACCATATATTTT
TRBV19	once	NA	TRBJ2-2	CASSIRTGELFF	TGTGCCAGTAGTATCCGTACCGGGGAGCTGTTTTTT
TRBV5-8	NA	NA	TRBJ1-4	CASSFIRATNEKLFF	TGTGCCAGCAGCTTTATACGGGCAACTAATGAAAAACTGTTTTTT
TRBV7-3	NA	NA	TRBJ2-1	CASSLKFSFVNEQFF	TGTGCCAGCAGCTTAAAGTTTAGCTTTGTGAATGAGCAGTTCTTC
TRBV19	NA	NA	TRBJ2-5	CASSPEPGETQYF	TGTGCCAGTAGTCCAGAGCCGGGAGAGACCCAGTACTTC
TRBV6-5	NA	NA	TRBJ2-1	CASSYSASASNEQFF	TGTGCCAGCAGTTACTCGGCTAGCGCAAGCAATGAGCAGTTCTTC
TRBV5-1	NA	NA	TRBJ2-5	CASSLRESQETQYF	TGCGCCAGCAGCTTGAGGGAGAGCCAAGAGACCCAGTACTTC
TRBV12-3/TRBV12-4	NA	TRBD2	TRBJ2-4	CASSLREGIQYF	TGTGCCAGCAGTCTGAGGGAGGGCATTCAGTACTTC
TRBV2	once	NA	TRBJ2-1	CASSEGNGGSYNEQFF	TGTGCCAGCAGTGAAGGAAACGGGGGCTCCTACAATGAGCAGTTCTTC
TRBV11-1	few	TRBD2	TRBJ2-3	CASSRTSGSDTQYF	TGTGCCAGCAGCCGAACTAGCGGGAGCGATACGCAGTATTTT
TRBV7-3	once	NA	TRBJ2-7	CASSPRHLHLYEQYF	TGTGCCAGCAGCCCCCGACACTTACACCTCTACGAGCAGTACTTC
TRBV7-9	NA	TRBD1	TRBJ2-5	CASSPQGDQETQYF	TGTGCCAGCAGCCCACAGGGGGACCAAGAGACCCAGTACTTC
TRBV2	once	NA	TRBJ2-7	CASSEVGRYEQYF	TGTGCCAGCAGTGAGGTGGGGCGCTACGAGCAGTACTTC
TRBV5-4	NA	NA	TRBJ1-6	CASSSDSYSPLHF	TGTGCCAGCAGCTCGGACAGCTATTCACCCCTCCACTTT
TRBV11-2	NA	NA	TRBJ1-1	CASSLDLEGSNTEAFF	TGTGCCAGCAGCTTAGATCTGGAGGGTTCGAACACTGAAGCTTTCTTT
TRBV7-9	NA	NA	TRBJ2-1	CASSPQGLRGVDEQFF	TGTGCCAGCAGCCCCCAGGGGCTACGGGGAGTGGATGAGCAGTTCTTC
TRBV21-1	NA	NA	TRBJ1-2	CASSKASLPGQNYGYTF	TGTGCCAGCAGCAAAGCGAGTCTCCCGGGACAGAACTATGGCTACACCTTC
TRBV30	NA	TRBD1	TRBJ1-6	CAWSGPDRSSYNSPLHF	TGTGCCTGGAGTGGACCGGACAGGAGCTCCTATAATTCACCCCTCCACTTT
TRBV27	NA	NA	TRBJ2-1	CASSPIWTDYNEQFF	TGTGCCAGCAGTCCCATTTGGACAGACTACAATGAGCAGTTCTTC
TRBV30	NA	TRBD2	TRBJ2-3	CAWARAGGTDTQYF	TGTGCCTGGGCCCGAGCGGGAGGTACAGATACGCAGTATTTT
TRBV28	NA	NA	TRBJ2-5	CASSLYEGLETQYF	TGTGCCAGCAGTTTATACGAGGGTTTAGAGACCCAGTACTTC
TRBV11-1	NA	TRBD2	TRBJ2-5	CASSLGLAGIQETQYF	TGTGCCAGCAGCTTAGGACTAGCGGGGATCCAAGAGACCCAGTACTTC
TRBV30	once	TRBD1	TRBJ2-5	CAWTLGTAQETQYF	TGTGCCTGGACCTTAGGGACAGCCCAAGAGACCCAGTACTTC
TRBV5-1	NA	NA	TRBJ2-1	CASSFGEPLNEQFF	TGCGCCAGCAGCTTTGGGGAGCCCCTCAATGAGCAGTTCTTC
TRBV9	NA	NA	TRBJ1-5	CASSVGRDLGGSNQPQHF	TGTGCCAGCAGCGTAGGTCGGGATCTAGGGGGTAGCAATCAGCCCCAGCATTTT
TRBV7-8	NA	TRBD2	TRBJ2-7	CASSPLSGRMGYEQYF	TGTGCCAGCAGCCCTCTTAGCGGGAGGATGGGTTACGAGCAGTACTTC
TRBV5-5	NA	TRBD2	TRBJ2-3	CASSPRLAGPPDTQYF	TGTGCCAGCAGCCCGAGACTAGCGGGTCCTCCAGATACGCAGTATTTT
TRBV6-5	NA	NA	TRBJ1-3	CASSYSNSGNTIYF	TGTGCCAGCAGTTACTCGAACTCGGGAAACACCATATATTTT
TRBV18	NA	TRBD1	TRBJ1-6	CASSPGTGVSPLHF	TGTGCCAGCTCACCAGGGACAGGGGTATCACCCCTCCACTTT
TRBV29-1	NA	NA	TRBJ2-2	CSVEQGANTGELFF	TGCAGCGTTGAGCAGGGCGCGAACACCGGGGAGCTGTTTTTT
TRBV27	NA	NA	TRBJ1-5	CASSYRGSNQPQHF	TGTGCCAGCAGTTATCGGGGAAGCAATCAGCCCCAGCATTTT
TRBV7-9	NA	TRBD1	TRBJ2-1	CASSLGWDRENNEQFF	TGTGCCAGCAGCTTAGGATGGGACAGGGAGAACAATGAGCAGTTCTTC
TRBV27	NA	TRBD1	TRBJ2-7	CASSPGTGGYEQYF	TGTGCCAGCAGCCCCGGGACAGGGGGGTACGAGCAGTACTTC
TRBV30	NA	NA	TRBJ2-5	CAWSYRVFEIETQYF	TGTGCCTGGAGTTACAGGGTTTTTGAGATAGAGACCCAGTACTTC
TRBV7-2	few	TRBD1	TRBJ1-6	CASRAGTGVNSPLHF	TGTGCCAGCAGGGCCGGGACAGGGGTTAATTCACCCCTCCACTTT
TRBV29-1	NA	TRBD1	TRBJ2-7	CSVGTGTGRYEQYF	TGCAGCGTTGGAACGGGGACAGGGCGTTACGAGCAGTACTTC
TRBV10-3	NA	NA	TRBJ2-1	CAISESFRDNEQFF	TGTGCCATCAGTGAGTCGTTCAGGGACAATGAGCAGTTCTTC
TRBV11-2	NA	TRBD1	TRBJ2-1	CASSSGTASYNEQFF	TGTGCCAGCAGCTCCGGGACAGCCTCCTACAATGAGCAGTTCTTC
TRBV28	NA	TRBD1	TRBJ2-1	CASSWGQRHNEQFF	TGTGCCAGCAGTTGGGGACAGCGACACAATGAGCAGTTCTTC
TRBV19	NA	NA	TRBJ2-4	CASSTLGQGRNIQYF	TGTGCCAGTAGTACCCTGGGCCAGGGGCGGAACATTCAGTACTTC
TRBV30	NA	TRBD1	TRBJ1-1	CAWILQGGTEAFF	TGTGCCTGGATCCTACAGGGGGGGACTGAAGCTTTCTTT
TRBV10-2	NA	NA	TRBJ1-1	CASSVNRYTEAFF	TGCGCCAGCAGTGTAAACAGGTACACTGAAGCTTTCTTT